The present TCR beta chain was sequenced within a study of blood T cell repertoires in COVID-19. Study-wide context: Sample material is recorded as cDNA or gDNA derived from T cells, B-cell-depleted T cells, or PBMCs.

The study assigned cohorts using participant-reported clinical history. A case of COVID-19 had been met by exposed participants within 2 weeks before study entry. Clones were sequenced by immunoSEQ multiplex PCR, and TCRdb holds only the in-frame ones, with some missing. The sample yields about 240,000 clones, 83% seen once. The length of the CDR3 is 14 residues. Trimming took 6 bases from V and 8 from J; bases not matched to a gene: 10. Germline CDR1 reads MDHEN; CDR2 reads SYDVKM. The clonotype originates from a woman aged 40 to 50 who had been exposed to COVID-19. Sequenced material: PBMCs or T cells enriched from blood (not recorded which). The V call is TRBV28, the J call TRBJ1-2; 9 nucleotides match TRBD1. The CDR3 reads CASRDLRQGGGYTF. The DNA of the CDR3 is TGTGCCAGCAGGGACCTTCGACAGGGGGGCGGCTACACCTTC.